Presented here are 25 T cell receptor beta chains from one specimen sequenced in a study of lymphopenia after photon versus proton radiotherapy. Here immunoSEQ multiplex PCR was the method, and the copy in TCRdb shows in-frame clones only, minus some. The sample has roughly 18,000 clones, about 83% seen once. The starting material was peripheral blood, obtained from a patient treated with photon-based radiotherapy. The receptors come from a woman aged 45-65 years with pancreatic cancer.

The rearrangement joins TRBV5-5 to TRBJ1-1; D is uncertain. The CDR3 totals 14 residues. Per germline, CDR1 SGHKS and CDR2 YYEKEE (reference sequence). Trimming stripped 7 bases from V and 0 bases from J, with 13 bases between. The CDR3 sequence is CASYGRGLNTEAFF. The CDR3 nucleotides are TGTGCCAGCTACGGACGGGGATTGAACACTGAAGCTTTCTTT.

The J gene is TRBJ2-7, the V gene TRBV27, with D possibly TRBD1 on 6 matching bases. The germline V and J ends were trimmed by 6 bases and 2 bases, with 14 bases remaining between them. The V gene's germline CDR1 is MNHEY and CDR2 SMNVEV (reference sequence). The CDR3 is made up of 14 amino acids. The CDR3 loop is CASRALGAPYEQYF. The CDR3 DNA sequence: TGTGCCAGCAGAGCCTTGGGGGCGCCCTACGAGCAGTACTTC.

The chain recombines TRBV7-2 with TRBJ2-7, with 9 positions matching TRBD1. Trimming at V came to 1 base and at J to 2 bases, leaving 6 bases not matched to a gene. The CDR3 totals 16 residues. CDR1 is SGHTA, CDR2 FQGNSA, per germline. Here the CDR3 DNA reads TGTGCCAGCAGCTTAGTCGGACAGGGGTCGGCCTACGAGCAGTACTTC. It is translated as CASSLVGQGSAYEQYF. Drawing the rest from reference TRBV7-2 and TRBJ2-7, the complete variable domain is GAGVSQSPSNKVTEKGKDVELRCDPISGHTALYWYRQSLGQGLEFLIYFQGNSAPDKSGLPSDRFSAERTGGSVSTLTIQRTQQEDSAVYLCASSLVGQGSAYEQYFGPGTRLTVT.

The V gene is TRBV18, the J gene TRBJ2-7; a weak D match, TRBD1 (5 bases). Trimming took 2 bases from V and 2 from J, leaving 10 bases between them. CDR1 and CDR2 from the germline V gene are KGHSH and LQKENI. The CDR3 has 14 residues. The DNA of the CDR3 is TGTGCCAGCTCACCATACAGGTTCGCCTACGAGCAGTACTTC. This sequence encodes CASSPYRFAYEQYF.

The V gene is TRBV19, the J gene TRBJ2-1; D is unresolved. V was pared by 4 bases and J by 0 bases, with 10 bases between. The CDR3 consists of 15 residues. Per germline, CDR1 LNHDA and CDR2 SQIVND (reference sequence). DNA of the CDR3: TGTGCCAGTAGTAGTGGCGCTGGCTCCTACAATGAGCAGTTCTTC. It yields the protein CASSSGAGSYNEQFF.

This CDR3 is CASSLRLAGGSDTQYF. The CDR3 DNA reads as TGTGCCAGCAGCTTAAGACTAGCGGGAGGATCCGATACGCAGTATTTT. The chain carries TRBV11-2 and TRBJ2-3, with 13 bases fitting TRBD2. This CDR3 is 16 amino acids long. J gave up 6 bases and V 2 bases, and 5 bases lay outside the gene matches. CDR1 and CDR2 from the germline V gene are SGHAT and FQNNGV. Using reference TRBV11-2 and TRBJ2-3 for the parts outside the CDR3, the full variable domain is EAGVAQSPRYKIIEKRQSVAFWCNPISGHATLYWYQQILGQGPKLLIQFQNNGVVDDSQLPKDRFSAERLKGVDSTLKIQPAKLEDSAVYLCASSLRLAGGSDTQYFGPGTRLTVL.

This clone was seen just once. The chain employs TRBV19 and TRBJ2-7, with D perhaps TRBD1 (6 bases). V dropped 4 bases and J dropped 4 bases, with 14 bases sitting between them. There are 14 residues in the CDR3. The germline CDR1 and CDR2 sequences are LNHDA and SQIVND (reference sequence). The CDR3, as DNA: TGTGCCAGTAGTACCCAGGCGGACAGATACGAGCAGTACTTC. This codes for CASSTQADRYEQYF.

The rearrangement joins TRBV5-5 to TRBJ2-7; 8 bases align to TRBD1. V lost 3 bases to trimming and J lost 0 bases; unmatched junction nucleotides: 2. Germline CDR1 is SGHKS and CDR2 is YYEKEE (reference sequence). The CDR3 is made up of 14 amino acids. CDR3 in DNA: TGTGCCAGCAGCTGGACAGGGACCTCCTACGAGCAGTACTTC. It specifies CASSWTGTSYEQYF. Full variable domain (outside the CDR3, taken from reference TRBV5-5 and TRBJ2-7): DAGVTQSPTHLIKTRGQQVTLRCSPISGHKSVSWYQQVLGQGPQFIFQYYEKEERGRGNFPDRFSARQFPNYSSELNVNALLLGDSALYLCASSWTGTSYEQYFGPGTRLTVT.

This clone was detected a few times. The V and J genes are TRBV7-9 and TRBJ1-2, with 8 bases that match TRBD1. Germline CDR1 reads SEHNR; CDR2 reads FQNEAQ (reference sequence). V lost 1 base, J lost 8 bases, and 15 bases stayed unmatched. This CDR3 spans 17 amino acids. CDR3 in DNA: TGTGCCAGCAGCTTAGTTGTGACAGGGGCAGCGGGTTCCGGCTACACCTTC. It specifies CASSLVVTGAAGSGYTF. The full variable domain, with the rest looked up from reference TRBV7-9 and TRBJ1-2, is DTGVSQNPRHKITKRGQNVTFRCDPISEHNRLYWYRQTLGQGPEFLTYFQNEAQLEKSRLLSDRFSAERPKGSFSTLEIQRTEQGDSAMYLCASSLVVTGAAGSGYTFGSGTRLTVV.

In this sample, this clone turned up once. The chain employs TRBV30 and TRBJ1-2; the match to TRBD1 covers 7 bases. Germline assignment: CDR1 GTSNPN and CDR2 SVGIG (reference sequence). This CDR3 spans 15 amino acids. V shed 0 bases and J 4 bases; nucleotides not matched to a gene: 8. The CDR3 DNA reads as TGTGCCTGGAGTGTGGGGGACAGTAGGGGCTATGGCTACACCTTC. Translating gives CAWSVGDSRGYGYTF. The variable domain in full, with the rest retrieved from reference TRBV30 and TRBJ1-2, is SQTIHQWPATLVQPVGSPLSLECTVEGTSNPNLYWYRQAAGRGLQLLFYSVGIGQISSEVPQNLSASRPQDRQFILSSKKLLLSDSGFYLCAWSVGDSRGYGYTFGSGTRLTVV.

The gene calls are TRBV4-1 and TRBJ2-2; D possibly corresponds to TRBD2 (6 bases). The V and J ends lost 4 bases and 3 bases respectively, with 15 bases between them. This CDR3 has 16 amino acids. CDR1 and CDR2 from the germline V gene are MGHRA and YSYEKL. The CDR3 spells CASSPLPGLYTGELFF. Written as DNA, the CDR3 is TGCGCCAGCAGCCCCCTGCCTGGACTATACACCGGGGAGCTGTTTTTT.

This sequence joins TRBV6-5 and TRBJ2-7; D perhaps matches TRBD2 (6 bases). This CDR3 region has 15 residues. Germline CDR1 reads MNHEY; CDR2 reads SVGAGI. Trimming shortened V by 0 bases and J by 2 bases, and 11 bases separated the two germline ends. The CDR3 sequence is CASSYSAGRTYEQYF. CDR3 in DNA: TGTGCCAGCAGTTACTCGGCGGGAAGGACCTACGAGCAGTACTTC.

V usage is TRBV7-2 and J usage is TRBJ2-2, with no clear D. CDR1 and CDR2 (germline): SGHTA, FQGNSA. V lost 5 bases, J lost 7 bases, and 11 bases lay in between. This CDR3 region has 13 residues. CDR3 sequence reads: CASSPASFGELFF. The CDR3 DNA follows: TGTGCCAGCAGCCCCGCCAGCTTCGGGGAGCTGTTTTTT.

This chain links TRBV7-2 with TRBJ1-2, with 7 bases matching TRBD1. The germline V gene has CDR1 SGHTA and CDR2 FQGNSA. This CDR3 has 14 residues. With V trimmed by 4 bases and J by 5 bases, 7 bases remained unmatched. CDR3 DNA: TGTGCCAGCAGCTCAGAGATGGGACAGTATGGCTACACCTTC. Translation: CASSSEMGQYGYTF.

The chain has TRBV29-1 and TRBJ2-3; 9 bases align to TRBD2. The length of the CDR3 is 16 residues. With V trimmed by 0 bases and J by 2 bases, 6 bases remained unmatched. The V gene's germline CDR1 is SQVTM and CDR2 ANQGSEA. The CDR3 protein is CSVEDRLAGTTDTQYF. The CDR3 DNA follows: TGCAGCGTTGAAGATAGGCTAGCGGGAACCACAGATACGCAGTATTTT.

The CDR3 is CASSLGAERPGSYNEQFF. CDR3 coding DNA: TGTGCCAGCAGCTTAGGAGCCGAGCGGCCGGGCTCCTACAATGAGCAGTTCTTC. This rearrangement joins TRBV13 to TRBJ2-1; TRBD2 might be the D (5 bases). The length of the CDR3 is 18 residues. Trimming removed 0 bases from V and 0 bases from J, with 15 bases in between. Germline CDR1 and CDR2: PRHDT and FYEKMQ (reference sequence).

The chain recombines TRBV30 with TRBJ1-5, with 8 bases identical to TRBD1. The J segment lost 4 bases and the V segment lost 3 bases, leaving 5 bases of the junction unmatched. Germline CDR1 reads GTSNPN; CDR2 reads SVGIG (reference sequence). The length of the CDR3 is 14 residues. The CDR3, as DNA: TGTGCCTGGAGGGAACAGGGGGATAATCAGCCCCAGCATTTT. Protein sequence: CAWREQGDNQPQHF.

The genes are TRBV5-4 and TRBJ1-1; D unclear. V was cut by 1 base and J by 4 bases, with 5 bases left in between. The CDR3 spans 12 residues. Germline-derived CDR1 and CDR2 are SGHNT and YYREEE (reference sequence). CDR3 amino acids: CASSLISTEAFF. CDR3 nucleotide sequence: TGTGCCAGCAGCTTGATATCCACTGAAGCTTTCTTT.

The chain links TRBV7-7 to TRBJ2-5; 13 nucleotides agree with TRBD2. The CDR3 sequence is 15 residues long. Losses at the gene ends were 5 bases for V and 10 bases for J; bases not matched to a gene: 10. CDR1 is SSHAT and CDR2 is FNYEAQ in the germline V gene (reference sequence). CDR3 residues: CASSEGLAGLGDQYF. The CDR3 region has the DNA TGTGCCAGCAGCGAGGGACTAGCGGGGCTCGGTGACCAGTACTTC. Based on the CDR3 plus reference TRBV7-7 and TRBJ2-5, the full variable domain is GAGVSQSPRYKVTKRGQDVTLRCDPISSHATLYWYQQALGQGPEFLTYFNYEAQPDKSGLPSDRFSAERPEGSISTLTIQRTEQRDSAMYRCASSEGLAGLGDQYFGPGTRLLVL.

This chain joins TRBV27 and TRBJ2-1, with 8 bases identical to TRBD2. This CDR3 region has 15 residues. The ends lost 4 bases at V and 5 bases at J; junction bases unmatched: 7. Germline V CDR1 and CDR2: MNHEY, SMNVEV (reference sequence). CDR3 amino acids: CASSSGLVRNNEQFF. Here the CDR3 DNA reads TGTGCCAGCAGTTCGGGACTAGTGAGAAACAATGAGCAGTTCTTC.

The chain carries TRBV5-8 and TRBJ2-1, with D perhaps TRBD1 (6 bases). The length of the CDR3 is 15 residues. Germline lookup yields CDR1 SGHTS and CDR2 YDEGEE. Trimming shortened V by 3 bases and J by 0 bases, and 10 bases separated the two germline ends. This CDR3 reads CASSSGVSSYNEQFF. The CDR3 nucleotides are TGTGCCAGCAGCTCAGGGGTGAGCTCCTACAATGAGCAGTTCTTC.

The CDR3 loop is CASSQGTVNTEAFF. Written as DNA, the CDR3 is TGTGCCAGCAGTCAAGGGACAGTGAACACTGAAGCTTTCTTT. The rearrangement uses TRBV6-5 and TRBJ1-1; 7 bases align to TRBD1. Trimming removed 5 bases from V and 0 bases from J; junction bases left unmatched: 3. Germline V gives CDR1 MNHEY, CDR2 SVGAGI. CDR3 size: 14 residues.

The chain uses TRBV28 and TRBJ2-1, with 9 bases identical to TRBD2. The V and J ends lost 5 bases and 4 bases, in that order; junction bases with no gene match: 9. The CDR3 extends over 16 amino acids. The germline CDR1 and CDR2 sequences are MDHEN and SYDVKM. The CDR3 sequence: CASSLLSGSLYNEQFF. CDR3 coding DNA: TGTGCCAGCAGTCTCCTTAGCGGGAGCCTATACAATGAGCAGTTCTTC.

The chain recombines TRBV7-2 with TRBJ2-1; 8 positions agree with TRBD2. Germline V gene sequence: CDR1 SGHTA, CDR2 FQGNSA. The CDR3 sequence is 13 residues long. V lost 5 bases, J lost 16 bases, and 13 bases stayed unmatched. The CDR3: CASSPGLAPDAFF. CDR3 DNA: TGTGCCAGCAGCCCTGGACTAGCTCCTGACGCCTTCTTC.

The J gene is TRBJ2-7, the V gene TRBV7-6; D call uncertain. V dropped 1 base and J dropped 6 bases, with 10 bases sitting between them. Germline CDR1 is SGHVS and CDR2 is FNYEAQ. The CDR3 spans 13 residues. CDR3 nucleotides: TGTGCCAGCAGCTTAGGGCAGCCTGGCGAGCAGTACTTC. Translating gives CASSLGQPGEQYF.